This T cell receptor (beta chain) emerged from a study of blood T cells in healthy people across ages. General observations from the study: Versus aged donors, long-lived donors had higher diversity and more naive CD4+ cells. Percentage of naive T cells showed a strong correlation with TCR beta diversity.

Next came a second PCR, run for about 6 to 11 cycles, which used a sample-barcoded 5' primer along with a J-beta primer mix. One entry per CDR3 protein results from TCRdb running MiXCR on the 5' RACE reads. The sample shows about 1,800,000 distinct CDR3 sequences, roughly 30% of them seen only once. The CDR3 runs to 17 residues. Germline CDR1 SQVTM, CDR2 ANQGSEA. Deletions cut 0 bases from V and 4 bases from J, with 19 bases between. About this clonotype: The antigen is undetermined.

The chain employs TRBV29-1 and TRBJ2-1, with a weak D call TRBD1 (6 bases). The sequencing input was blood. This clonotype originated in a woman aged 30 to 39 in good health. CDR3 residues: CSVEDGPTGGLYNEQFF. CDR3 sequence (DNA): TGCAGCGTTGAAGACGGGCCGACAGGTGGCCTTTACAATGAGCAGTTCTTC.